These 13 T cell receptor beta chains were sequenced from one sample in a study of cytomegalovirus exposure and HLA in healthy donors. The PCR had 60 Vbeta and 13 Jbeta primers. Generated by immunoSEQ multiplex PCR, the TCRdb table keeps only in-frame clones and is missing some. The table includes approximately 80,000 clones, roughly 61% detected once. Specimen: PBMCs. The receptors stem from a woman aged 40 to 55 in good health and CMV-seropositive.

Many counts were recorded for this clone. The V gene is TRBV6-1, the J gene TRBJ2-7, with a weak D call TRBD2 (5 bases). The CDR3 totals 12 residues. Germline values: CDR1 MNHNS, CDR2 SASEGT. Trimming took 4 bases from V and 3 from J, leaving 7 bases between them. Here the CDR3 reads CASSVGSYEQYF. Here the CDR3 DNA reads TGTGCCAGCAGTGTGGGGAGCTACGAGCAGTACTTC.

The chain employs TRBV9 and TRBJ2-7; 8 bases are a match to TRBD2. The CDR3 length is 14 residues. V shed 1 base and J 7 bases; nucleotides not matched to a gene: 7. Germline V CDR1 and CDR2: SGDLS, YYNGEE. CDR3 amino acids: CASSVTGGAREQYF. CDR3 in DNA: TGTGCCAGCAGCGTAACGGGAGGGGCAAGGGAGCAGTACTTC.

The rearrangement joins TRBV5-1 to TRBJ2-3, with 8 bases aligning to TRBD2. CDR3 length: 15 amino acids. Per germline, CDR1 SGHRS and CDR2 YFSETQ. Germline trimming cut 2 bases from V and 4 bases from J; bases unmatched to any gene: 6. The CDR3 loop is CASSLARGGPDTQYF. CDR3 DNA: TGCGCCAGCAGCTTAGCTCGCGGGGGGCCAGATACGCAGTATTTT.

The chain couples TRBV6-5 to TRBJ1-1; D is undetermined. V gave up 4 bases and J gave up 1 base, with 7 bases separating them. The CDR3 is 13 amino acids. Germline V gene data show CDR1 as MNHEY and CDR2 as SVGAGI. In DNA, the CDR3 is TGTGCCAGCAGTTTTACGCGGAACACTGAAGCTTTCTTT. Translated, it gives CASSFTRNTEAFF.

The V and J genes are TRBV7-9 and TRBJ2-7; 8 bases line up with TRBD1. The length of the CDR3 is 14 residues. CDR1 and CDR2 (germline): SEHNR, FQNEAQ (reference sequence). The J segment lost 5 bases and the V segment lost 4 bases, leaving 7 bases of the junction unmatched. The CDR3 protein is CASSSWTGRNEQYF. CDR3 sequence (DNA): TGTGCCAGCAGCTCCTGGACAGGGAGAAACGAGCAGTACTTC.

This sequence joins TRBV9 and TRBJ1-1; maybe TRBD1 (6 bases). The CDR3 runs to 15 residues. V lost 0 bases and J 6 bases, leaving 15 bases between the germline ends. CDR1 and CDR2 from the germline V gene are SGDLS and YYNGEE. CDR3 sequence (DNA): TGTGCCAGCAGCGTAGAGGGCAGGGGCACCCCTGAAGCTTTCTTT. Translating it yields CASSVEGRGTPEAFF. The full variable domain, with the rest looked up from reference TRBV9 and TRBJ1-1, is DSGVTQTPKHLITATGQRVTLRCSPRSGDLSVYWYQQSLDQGLQFLIQYYNGEERAKGNILERFSAQQFPDLHSELNLSSLELGDSALYFCASSVEGRGTPEAFFGQGTRLTVV.

The J gene is TRBJ2-7, the V gene TRBV6-5; TRBD2 might be the D (6 bases). The CDR3 is 14 amino acids. V was trimmed by 4 bases and J by 0 bases, leaving 10 bases between them. Germline V gene data show CDR1 as MNHEY and CDR2 as SVGAGI. The CDR3 DNA reads TGTGCCAGCAGTTTAGGGAGGTTCTCCTACGAGCAGTACTTC. It codes for CASSLGRFSYEQYF.

This clone has only a few counts. The rearrangement uses TRBV7-2 and TRBJ2-4; TRBD2 agrees at 10 bases. Losses at the gene ends were 5 bases for V and 1 base for J; bases not matched to a gene: 14. This CDR3 has 19 amino acids. Germline V gene sequence: CDR1 SGHTA, CDR2 FQGNSA. CDR3 nucleotides: TGTGCCAGCAGCGTTGTTGGTCTAGCGGGAGAACTTGCCAAAAACATTCAGTACTTC. This encodes CASSVVGLAGELAKNIQYF.

The CDR3 protein is CAWSVRGSAGGRETQYF. The CDR3 bases are TGTGCCTGGAGTGTACGAGGGTCTGCGGGAGGTCGAGAGACCCAGTACTTC. J is TRBJ2-5 and V is TRBV30; 8 bases match TRBD2. The CDR3 length is 17 residues. CDR1 GTSNPN and CDR2 SVGIG come from the germline V gene (reference sequence). V shed 0 bases and J 4 bases; nucleotides not matched to a gene: 13.

To note about this clone: At the DNA level, this CDR3 is encoded by other sequences in the same sample as well. V is TRBV9 and J is TRBJ1-1; 7 bases line up with TRBD1. V was clipped by 3 bases and J by 7 bases; unmatched bases: 9. CDR1 SGDLS and CDR2 YYNGEE come from the germline V gene. The CDR3 is made up of 14 amino acids. CDR3 protein: CASSGRTGDLEAFF. CDR3 sequence (DNA): TGTGCCAGCAGCGGGCGGACAGGAGACCTTGAAGCTTTCTTT.

The CDR3: CASSLGREAGAFF. The CDR3 region has the DNA TGTGCCAGCAGTTTAGGCAGGGAGGCCGGTGCTTTCTTT. J is TRBJ1-1 and V is TRBV27, with D possibly being TRBD1 (5 bases). The CDR3 covers 13 residues. Germline V gives CDR1 MNHEY, CDR2 SMNVEV (reference sequence). V lost 2 bases and J 11 bases, leaving 15 bases between the germline ends.

The J gene is TRBJ2-1, the V gene TRBV7-2, with 11 bases fitting TRBD2. Losses at the gene ends were 1 base for V and 10 bases for J; bases not matched to a gene: 6. The CDR3 is 15 amino acids. Germline values: CDR1 SGHTA, CDR2 FQGNSA. Here the CDR3 DNA reads TGTGCCAGCAGCTTAGTAGCGGGAGGGCTCAGGGAGCAGTTCTTC. Translation: CASSLVAGGLREQFF.

The chain joins TRBV28 to TRBJ1-3; D may be TRBD1 (6 bases). V was trimmed by 3 bases and J by 7 bases, leaving 10 bases between them. From germline, CDR1 is MDHEN and CDR2 SYDVKM. This CDR3 has 13 residues. The CDR3 coding sequence is TGTGCCAGCAGTTTTAGTACAGGGAACACCATATATTTT. This translates into CASSFSTGNTIYF.